The 15 T cell receptor beta chains presented below share a single source sample, sequenced in a study of radiation and T cells in renal cell carcinoma. Data came from immunoSEQ multiplex PCR; TCRdb stores just in-frame clones and leaves some out. The table has 23,000 or so clones, over 45% seen once. The treatment is: treatment-naive control, cytoreductive nephrectomy. Here the sequenced sample was tumor tissue, taken from a patient whose treatment was nephrectomy without radiotherapy. The receptor set was obtained from a man aged 40-55 years with renal cell carcinoma.

This clone was found a few times. This chain links TRBV5-1 with TRBJ2-1, with D maybe TRBD2 (5 bases). V dropped 2 bases and J dropped 4 bases, with 16 bases sitting between them. This CDR3 has 16 amino acids. CDR1 is SGHRS and CDR2 is YFSETQ in the germline V gene. The CDR3: CASSFGLIGIYNEQFF. The CDR3 DNA sequence: TGCGCCAGCAGCTTTGGACTCATCGGCATTTACAATGAGCAGTTCTTC.

The V call is TRBV7-7, the J call TRBJ2-7, with D tentatively TRBD2 (5 bases). Trimming took 4 bases from V and 1 from J, leaving 14 bases between them. This CDR3 comprises 15 residues. Per the germline V gene, CDR1 is SSHAT and CDR2 is FNYEAQ (reference sequence). As DNA, the CDR3 is TGTGCCAGCAGCTCACCGCTGAGCGGTTCCTACGAGCAGTACGTC. Translation gives CASSSPLSGSYEQYV.

This chain joins TRBV28 and TRBJ1-2; tentative D call: TRBD1 (6 bases). Germline-derived CDR1 and CDR2 are MDHEN and SYDVKM. V lost 6 bases and J lost 7, with 18 bases in between. The CDR3 totals 14 residues. CDR3 region: CASSLTGRGSGYTF. The CDR3 bases are TGTGCCAGCAGCTTAACAGGGAGGGGGTCTGGCTACACCTTC.

The V and J genes are TRBV19 and TRBJ2-1, with TRBD2 matching over 13 bases. The CDR3 is 17 amino acids. Germline CDR1 LNHDA, CDR2 SQIVND (reference sequence). The V gene end was trimmed by 3 bases and the J gene end by 5 bases; junction bases not matched to a gene: 7. The DNA of the CDR3 is TGTGCCAGTAGTATTGATCCGGGACTAGCGGGGAACAATGAGCAGTTCTTC. Protein product: CASSIDPGLAGNNEQFF.

CDR3 amino acids: CASSPKLGSEQFF. CDR3 DNA: TGTGCCAGCAGCCCGAAATTAGGCAGTGAGCAGTTCTTC. The chain has TRBV11-2 and TRBJ2-1; no definite D call. V shed 5 bases and J shed 9 bases, with 14 bases lying between them. Germline CDR1 is SGHAT and CDR2 is FQNNGV. The CDR3 runs to 13 residues.

V and J are TRBV6-6 and TRBJ1-2; possibly TRBD1 for D (6 bases). Germline assignment: CDR1 MNHNY and CDR2 SVGAGI (reference sequence). This CDR3 is 12 amino acids long. Trimming pared 10 bases from V and 0 bases from J, leaving 9 bases between. The CDR3, as DNA: TGTGCCATCAGGGGAGCTAACTATGGCTACACCTTC. Protein product: CAIRGANYGYTF.

The J gene is TRBJ1-1, the V gene TRBV19; tentatively, D is TRBD1 (5 bases). This CDR3 has 14 amino acids. CDR1 is LNHDA, CDR2 SQIVND, per germline (reference sequence). V was pared by 5 bases and J by 1 base, with 11 bases between. The CDR3 bases are TGTGCCAGTAGTCCCCTTGACAGGAACACTGAAGCTTTCTTT. Its translation is CASSPLDRNTEAFF.

The sample holds a few counts of this clone. The chain links TRBV6-5 to TRBJ1-6; D gene unclear. In germline, CDR1 is MNHEY, CDR2 SVGAGI. The CDR3 covers 14 residues. Deletions cut 2 bases from V and 7 bases from J, with 9 bases between. In nucleotides, the CDR3 is TGTGCCAGCAGTTACGATGGTTTAAATTCACCCCTCCACTTT. Encoded protein: CASSYDGLNSPLHF.

The chain combines TRBV4-1 with TRBJ2-4; 8 bases fit TRBD2. Trimming cost V 1 base and J 0 bases; bases outside gene matches: 8. Germline CDR1 MGHRA, CDR2 YSYEKL. CDR3 length equals 18 residues. The CDR3 DNA reads TGCGCCAGCAGCCAAGGTCGCCAGCGGGGGCTAGCCAAAAACATTCAGTACTTC. Protein: CASSQGRQRGLAKNIQYF.

The V call is TRBV28, the J call TRBJ2-2; the match to TRBD2 covers 8 bases. Germline values: CDR1 MDHEN, CDR2 SYDVKM. The V and J ends lost 7 bases and 4 bases, in that order; junction bases with no gene match: 5. The CDR3 totals 14 residues. The CDR3 loop is CASTALAATGELFF. DNA for the CDR3: TGTGCCAGCACCGCACTAGCGGCCACCGGGGAGCTGTTTTTT.

This clone ranks as medium-sized. CDR3 protein: CASSLDYTGTYEQYF. The CDR3 DNA sequence: TGCGCCAGCAGCTTGGATTACACGGGAACCTACGAGCAGTACTTC. The chain employs TRBV5-1 and TRBJ2-7; the D gene is possibly TRBD2 (5 bases). Germline values: CDR1 SGHRS, CDR2 YFSETQ. Trimming pared 0 bases from V and 2 bases from J, leaving 12 bases between. The CDR3 length is 15 residues.

The J gene is TRBJ2-1, the V gene TRBV4-3; 7 bases map to TRBD1. CDR1 and CDR2 from the germline V gene are LGHNA and YSLEER. This CDR3 spans 16 amino acids. J gave up 3 bases and V 4 bases, and 9 bases lay outside the gene matches. The CDR3 loop is CASSLGAGDSYNEQFF. CDR3 sequence (DNA): TGCGCCAGCAGCCTCGGGGCAGGGGACAGCTACAATGAGCAGTTCTTC.

This clone appeared once. The chain couples TRBV6-6 to TRBJ2-5, with D hard to call. The CDR3 extends over 11 amino acids. Trimming left V 7 bases short and J 4 bases short, with 7 bases between. Per the germline V gene, CDR1 is MNHNY and CDR2 is SVGAGI (reference sequence). The CDR3: CASTHGETQYF. The CDR3 bases are TGTGCCAGCACCCACGGAGAGACCCAGTACTTC.

The rearrangement links TRBV29-1 to TRBJ2-3; the D gene is possibly TRBD1 (6 bases). The germline V and J ends were trimmed by 1 base and 4 bases, with 21 bases remaining between them. This CDR3 comprises 17 residues. Per germline, CDR1 SQVTM and CDR2 ANQGSEA. For the CDR3, the DNA is TGCAGCGTTGAAGTGGGGGCGAGACCGGACCGTTCAGATACGCAGTATTTT. It encodes CSVEVGARPDRSDTQYF.

V gene TRBV7-9 combines with J gene TRBJ1-6; D is unclear. The length of the CDR3 is 14 residues. The V end was cut by 2 bases, the J end by 7 bases, with 9 bases between. Germline CDR1 and CDR2: SEHNR and FQNEAQ (reference sequence). The CDR3 nucleotides read TGTGCCAGCAGCTTACCAGGAAGCAATTCACCCCTCCACTTT. As protein: CASSLPGSNSPLHF. Filled out from reference TRBV7-9 and TRBJ1-6, the complete variable domain reads DTGVSQNPRHKITKRGQNVTFRCDPISEHNRLYWYRQTLGQGPEFLTYFQNEAQLEKSRLLSDRFSAERPKGSFSTLEIQRTEQGDSAMYLCASSLPGSNSPLHFGNGTRLTVT.